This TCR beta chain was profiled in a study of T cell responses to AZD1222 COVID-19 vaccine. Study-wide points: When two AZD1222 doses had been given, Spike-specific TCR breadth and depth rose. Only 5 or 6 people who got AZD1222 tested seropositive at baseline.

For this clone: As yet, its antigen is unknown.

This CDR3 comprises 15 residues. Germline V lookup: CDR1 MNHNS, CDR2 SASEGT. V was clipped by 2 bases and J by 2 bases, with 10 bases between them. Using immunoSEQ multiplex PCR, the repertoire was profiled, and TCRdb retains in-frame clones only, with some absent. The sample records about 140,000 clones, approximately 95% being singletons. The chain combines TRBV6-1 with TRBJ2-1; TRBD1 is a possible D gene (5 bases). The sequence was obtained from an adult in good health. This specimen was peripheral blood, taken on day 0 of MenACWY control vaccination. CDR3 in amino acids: CASSEQGFPYNEQFF. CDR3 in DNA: TGTGCCAGCAGTGAACAGGGCTTTCCCTACAATGAGCAGTTCTTC.